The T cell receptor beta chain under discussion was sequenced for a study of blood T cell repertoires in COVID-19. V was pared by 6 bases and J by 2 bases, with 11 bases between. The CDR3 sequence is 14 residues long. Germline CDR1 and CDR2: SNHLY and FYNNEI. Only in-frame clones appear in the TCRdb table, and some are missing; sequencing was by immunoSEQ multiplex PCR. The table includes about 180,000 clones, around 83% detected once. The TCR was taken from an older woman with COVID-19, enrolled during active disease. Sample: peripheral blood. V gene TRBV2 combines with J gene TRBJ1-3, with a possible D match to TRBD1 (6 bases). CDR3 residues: CASRVQGAGNTIYF. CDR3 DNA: TGTGCCAGCAGGGTACAGGGAGCTGGAAACACCATATATTTT.